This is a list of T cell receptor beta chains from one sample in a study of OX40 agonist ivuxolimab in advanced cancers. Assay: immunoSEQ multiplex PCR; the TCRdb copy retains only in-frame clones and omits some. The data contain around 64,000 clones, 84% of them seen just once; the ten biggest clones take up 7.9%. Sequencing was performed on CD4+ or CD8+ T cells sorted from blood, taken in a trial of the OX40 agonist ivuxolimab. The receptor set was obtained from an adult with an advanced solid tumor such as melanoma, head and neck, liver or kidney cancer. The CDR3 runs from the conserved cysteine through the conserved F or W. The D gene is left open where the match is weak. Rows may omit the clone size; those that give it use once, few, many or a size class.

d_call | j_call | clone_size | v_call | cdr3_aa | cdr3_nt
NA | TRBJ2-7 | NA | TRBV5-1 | CASRSRTLSADEQYF | TGCGCCAGCAGATCGCGGACGTTGAGTGCTGACGAGCAGTACTTC
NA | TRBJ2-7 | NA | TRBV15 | CATRNRVYEQYF | TGTGCCACCAGGAACAGGGTCTACGAGCAGTACTTC
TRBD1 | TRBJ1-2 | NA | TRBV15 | CATSTGGVRYGYTF | TGTGCCACCTCCACAGGGGGCGTACGATATGGCTACACCTTC
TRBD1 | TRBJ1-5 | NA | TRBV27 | CASSLSGTGVQPQHF | TGTGCCAGCAGTTTATCCGGGACAGGGGTTCAGCCCCAGCATTTT
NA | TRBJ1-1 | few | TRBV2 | CASSEAGESEAFF | TGTGCCAGCAGTGAAGCAGGCGAAAGTGAAGCTTTCTTT
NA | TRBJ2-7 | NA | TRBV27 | CASSPRAHEQYF | TGTGCCAGCAGCCCCCGGGCCCACGAGCAGTACTTC
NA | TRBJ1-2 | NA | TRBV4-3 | CASSHPDSYGYTF | TGCGCCAGCAGCCACCCCGACAGTTATGGCTACACCTTC
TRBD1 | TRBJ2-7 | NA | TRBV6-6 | CASSYSTGAGYEQYF | TGTGCCAGCAGTTACTCGACAGGGGCGGGCTACGAGCAGTACTTC
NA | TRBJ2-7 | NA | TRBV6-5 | CASSPLGAAYEQYF | TGTGCCAGCAGTCCGTTAGGTGCAGCTTACGAGCAGTACTTC
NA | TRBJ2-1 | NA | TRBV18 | CASSWESSSYNEQFF | TGTGCCAGCTCTTGGGAATCAAGCTCCTACAATGAGCAGTTCTTC
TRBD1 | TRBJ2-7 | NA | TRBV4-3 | CASSHETGEYYEQYF | TGCGCCAGCAGCCACGAGACAGGGGAGTACTACGAGCAGTACTTC
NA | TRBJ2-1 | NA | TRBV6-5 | CASSSSSNEQFF | TGTGCCAGCAGTAGCAGTTCTAATGAGCAGTTCTTC
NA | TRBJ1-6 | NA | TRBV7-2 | CASSFNRASPLHF | TGTGCCAGCAGCTTTAACAGGGCTTCACCCCTCCACTTT
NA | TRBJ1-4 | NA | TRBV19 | CASRAQDATNEKLFF | TGTGCCAGTAGAGCCCAAGATGCAACTAATGAAAAACTGTTTTTT
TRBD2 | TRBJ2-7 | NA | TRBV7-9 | CASSAGGFEQYF | TGTGCCAGCAGCGCGGGGGGGTTCGAGCAGTACTTC
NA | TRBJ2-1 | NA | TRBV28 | CASSPYKGQFF | TGTGCCAGCAGCCCCTATAAGGGGCAGTTCTTC
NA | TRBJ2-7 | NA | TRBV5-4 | CASSQGIGRYEQYF | TGTGCCAGCAGCCAAGGGATAGGGAGATACGAGCAGTACTTC
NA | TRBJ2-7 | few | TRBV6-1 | CASSDRKRYEQYF | TGTGCCAGCAGTGATCGTAAAAGATACGAGCAGTACTTC
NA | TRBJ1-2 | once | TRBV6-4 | CASSLTAGRSYTF | TGTGCCAGCAGCTTGACAGCCGGTAGGAGCTACACCTTC
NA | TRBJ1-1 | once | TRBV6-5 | CASRQGQLNTEAFF | TGTGCCAGCAGGCAAGGACAGTTGAACACTGAAGCTTTCTTT
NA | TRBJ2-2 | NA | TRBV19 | CASSPQGGLTGELFF | TGTGCCAGTAGTCCTCAGGGTGGACTCACCGGGGAGCTGTTTTTT
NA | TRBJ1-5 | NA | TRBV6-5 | CASSYSTHQPQHF | TGTGCCAGCAGTTACTCGACACATCAGCCCCAGCATTTT
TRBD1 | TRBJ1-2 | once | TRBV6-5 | CASSPGQGASLAYTF | TGTGCCAGCAGCCCGGGACAGGGCGCCTCTCTGGCCTACACCTTC
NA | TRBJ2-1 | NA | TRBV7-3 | CASSWDSHNEQFF | TGTGCCAGCAGCTGGGACTCTCACAATGAGCAGTTCTTC
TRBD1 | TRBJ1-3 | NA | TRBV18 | CASSPSFGTGAGNTIYF | TGTGCCAGCTCACCAAGTTTTGGGACAGGGGCTGGAAACACCATATATTTT
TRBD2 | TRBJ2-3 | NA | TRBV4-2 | CASSRTSGDTQYF | TGTGCCAGCAGCCGGACTAGCGGAGATACGCAGTATTTT
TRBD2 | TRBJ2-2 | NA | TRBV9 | CASSDSARLAGTGELFF | TGTGCCAGCAGCGACTCCGCACGGCTAGCGGGCACCGGGGAGCTGTTTTTT
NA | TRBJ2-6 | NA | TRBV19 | CASSPRDGLNVLTF | TGTGCCAGTAGTCCGCGAGACGGGCTCAACGTCCTGACTTTC
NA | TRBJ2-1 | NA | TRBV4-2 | CASSQEGMPGASNEQFF | TGTGCCAGCAGCCAAGAAGGAATGCCAGGGGCCAGCAATGAGCAGTTCTTC
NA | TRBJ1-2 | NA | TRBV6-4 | CASSDGAGYGYTF | TGTGCCAGCAGTGACGGGGCGGGGTATGGCTACACCTTC
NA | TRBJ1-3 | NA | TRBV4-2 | CASSQDLVWGGNTIYF | TGTGCCAGCAGCCAAGATCTAGTTTGGGGGGGAAACACCATATATTTT
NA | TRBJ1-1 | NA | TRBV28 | CASSSPRGRTEAFF | TGTGCCAGCAGTTCCCCGCGGGGTCGGACTGAAGCTTTCTTT
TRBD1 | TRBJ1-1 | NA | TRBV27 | CASSPRDRGLPEAFF | TGTGCCAGCAGTCCCCGGGACAGGGGGCTTCCTGAAGCTTTCTTT
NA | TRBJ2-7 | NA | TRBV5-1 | CASSVIGGSYEQYF | TGCGCCAGCAGCGTGATCGGCGGGTCCTACGAGCAGTACTTC
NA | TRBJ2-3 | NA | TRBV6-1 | CASSERVRVSTDTQYF | TGTGCCAGCAGTGAACGGGTCCGTGTAAGCACAGATACGCAGTATTTT
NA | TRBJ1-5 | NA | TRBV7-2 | CASNFDATFNQPQHF | TGTGCCAGCAACTTTGACGCCACTTTCAATCAGCCCCAGCATTTT